Sequencing of this T cell receptor beta chain was carried out in a study of sequential checkpoint blockade in melanoma. Across the study: After both sequences, patients received maintenance nivolumab.

The treatment here: randomized to nivolumab then ipilimumab (arm A) or the reverse (arm B). From thawed PBMCs, live CD3+CD8+ cells negative for CD19 and CD56 were sorted. Per the germline V gene, CDR1 is MDHEN and CDR2 is SYDVKM. J lost 0 bases, V lost 6 bases, and 7 bases had no gene match. The CDR3 length is 15 residues. TCRdb keeps only in-frame clones here, not all; method: immunoSEQ multiplex PCR. The sample contains 20,000 to 25,000 clones, roughly 80% of which appear only once. This sequence joins TRBV28 and TRBJ1-1; 7 bases are shared with TRBD1. The receptor's source is a human donor with melanoma. The sequenced sample was CD8+ T cells sorted from blood (inferred from file names), obtained from a patient given nivolumab and ipilimumab in sequence. CDR3: CASREGGQMNTEAFF. CDR3 sequence (DNA): TGTGCCAGCAGGGAGGGGGGACAGATGAACACTGAAGCTTTCTTT.